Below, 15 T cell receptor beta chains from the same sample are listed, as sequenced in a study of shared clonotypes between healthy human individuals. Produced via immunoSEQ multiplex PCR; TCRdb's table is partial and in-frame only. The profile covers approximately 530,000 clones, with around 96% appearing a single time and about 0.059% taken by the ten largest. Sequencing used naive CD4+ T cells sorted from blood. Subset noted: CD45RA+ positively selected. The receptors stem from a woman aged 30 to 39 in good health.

The CDR3 sequence is CASSQDAGSYYEQYF. CDR3 nucleotides: TGCGCCAGCAGCCAAGATGCCGGGAGTTACTACGAGCAGTACTTC. J is TRBJ2-7 and V is TRBV4-1; tentatively, D is TRBD2 (6 bases). CDR3 size: 15 residues. V was pared by 0 bases and J by 3 bases, with 12 bases between. Germline assignment: CDR1 MGHRA and CDR2 YSYEKL.

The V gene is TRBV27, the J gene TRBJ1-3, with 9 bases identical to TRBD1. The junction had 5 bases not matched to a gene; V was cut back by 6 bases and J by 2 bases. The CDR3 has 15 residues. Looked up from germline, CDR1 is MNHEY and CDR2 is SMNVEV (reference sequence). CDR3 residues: CASRSTGGPGNTIYF. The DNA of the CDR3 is TGTGCCAGCAGAAGCACAGGGGGCCCTGGAAACACCATATATTTT.

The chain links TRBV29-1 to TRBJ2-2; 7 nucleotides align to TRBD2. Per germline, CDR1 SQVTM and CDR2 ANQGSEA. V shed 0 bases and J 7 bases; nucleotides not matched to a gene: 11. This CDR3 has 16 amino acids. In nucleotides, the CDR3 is TGCAGCGTTGAAGAGGGGGGAGGGAAGCTCGTCGGGGAGCTGTTTTTT. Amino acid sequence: CSVEEGGGKLVGELFF.

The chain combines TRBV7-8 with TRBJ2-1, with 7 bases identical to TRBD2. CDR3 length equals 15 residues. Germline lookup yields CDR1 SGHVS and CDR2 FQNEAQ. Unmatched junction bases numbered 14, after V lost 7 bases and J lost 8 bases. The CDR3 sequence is CASIRGEGRGDEQFF. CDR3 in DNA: TGTGCCAGCATCCGGGGGGAGGGCCGCGGCGATGAGCAGTTCTTC.

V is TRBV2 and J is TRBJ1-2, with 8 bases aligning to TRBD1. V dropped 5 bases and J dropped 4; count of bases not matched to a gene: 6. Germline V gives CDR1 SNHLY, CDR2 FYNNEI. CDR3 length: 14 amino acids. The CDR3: CASSSRQGSYGYTF. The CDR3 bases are TGTGCCAGCAGTTCCCGACAGGGGAGCTATGGCTACACCTTC.

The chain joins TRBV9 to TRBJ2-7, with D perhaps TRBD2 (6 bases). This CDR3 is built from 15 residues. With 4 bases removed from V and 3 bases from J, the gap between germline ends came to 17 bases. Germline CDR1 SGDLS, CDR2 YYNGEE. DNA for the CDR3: TGTGCCAGCAGCCCAAGACTAGGTAGGGGCTACGAGCAGTACTTC. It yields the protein CASSPRLGRGYEQYF.

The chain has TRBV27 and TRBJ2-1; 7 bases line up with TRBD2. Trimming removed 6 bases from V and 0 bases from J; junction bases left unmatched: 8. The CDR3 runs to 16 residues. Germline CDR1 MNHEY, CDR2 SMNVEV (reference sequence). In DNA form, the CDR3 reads TGTGCCAGCAGCCCCCAGTGGACTAGCTCCTACAATGAGCAGTTCTTC. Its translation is CASSPQWTSSYNEQFF.

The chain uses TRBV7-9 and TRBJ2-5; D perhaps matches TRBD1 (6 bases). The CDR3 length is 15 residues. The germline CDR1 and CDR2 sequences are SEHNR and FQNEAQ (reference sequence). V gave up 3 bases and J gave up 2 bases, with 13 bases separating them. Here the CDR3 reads CASSLSGQLQETQYF. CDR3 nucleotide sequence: TGTGCCAGCAGCTTGTCCGGACAGCTACAAGAGACCCAGTACTTC.

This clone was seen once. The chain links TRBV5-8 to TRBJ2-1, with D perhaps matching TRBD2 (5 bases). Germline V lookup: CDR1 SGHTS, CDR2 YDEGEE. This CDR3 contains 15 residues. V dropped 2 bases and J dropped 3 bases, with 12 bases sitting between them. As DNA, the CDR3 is TGTGCCAGCAGCTTAGGGCGGGTCGTCTACAATGAGCAGTTCTTC. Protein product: CASSLGRVVYNEQFF.

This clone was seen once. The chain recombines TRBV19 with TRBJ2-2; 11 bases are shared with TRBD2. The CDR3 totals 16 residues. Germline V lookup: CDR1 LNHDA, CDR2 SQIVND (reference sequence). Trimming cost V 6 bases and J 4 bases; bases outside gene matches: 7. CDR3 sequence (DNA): TGTGCCAGTAGAAAACTAGCGGGAGTGGTCACCGGGGAGCTGTTTTTT. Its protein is CASRKLAGVVTGELFF.

For the CDR3, the DNA is TGCGCCAGCAGTGAGGGGTTCTACGAGCAGTACTTC. This codes for CASSEGFYEQYF. The J gene is TRBJ2-7, the V gene TRBV5-1; either TRBD1 or TRBD2 may fit D (5 bases each). V lost 5 bases and J 3 bases, leaving 9 bases between the germline ends. The CDR3 is made up of 12 amino acids. Germline V gene lookup returns CDR1 SGHRS and CDR2 YFSETQ.

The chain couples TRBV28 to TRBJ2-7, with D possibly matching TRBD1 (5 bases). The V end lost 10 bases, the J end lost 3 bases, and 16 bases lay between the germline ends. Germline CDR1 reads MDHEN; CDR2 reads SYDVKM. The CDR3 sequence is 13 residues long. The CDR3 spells CATSWGPLYEQYF. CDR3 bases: TGTGCCACCTCTTGGGGCCCCCTCTACGAGCAGTACTTC. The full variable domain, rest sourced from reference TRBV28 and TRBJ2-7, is DVKVTQSSRYLVKRTGEKVFLECVQDMDHENMFWYRQDPGLGLRLIYFSYDVKMKEKGDIPEGYSVSREKKERFSLILESASTNQTSMYLCATSWGPLYEQYFGPGTRLTVT.

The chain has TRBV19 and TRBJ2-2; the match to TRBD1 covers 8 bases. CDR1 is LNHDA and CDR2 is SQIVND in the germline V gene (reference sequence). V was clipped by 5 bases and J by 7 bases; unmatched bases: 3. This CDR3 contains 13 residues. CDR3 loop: CASSQQGGGELFF. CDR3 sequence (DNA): TGTGCCAGTAGTCAACAGGGGGGCGGGGAGCTGTTTTTT. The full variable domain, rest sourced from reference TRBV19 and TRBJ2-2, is DGGITQSPKYLFRKEGQNVTLSCEQNLNHDAMYWYRQDPGQGLRLIYYSQIVNDFQKGDIAEGYSVSREKKESFPLTVTSAQKNPTAFYLCASSQQGGGELFFGEGSRLTVL.

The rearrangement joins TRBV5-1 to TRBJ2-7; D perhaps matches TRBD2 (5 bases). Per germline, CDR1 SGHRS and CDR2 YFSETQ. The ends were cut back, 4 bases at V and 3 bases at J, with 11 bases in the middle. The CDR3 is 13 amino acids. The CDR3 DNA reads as TGCGCCAGCAGCCAAGACTACAACTACGAGCAGTACTTC. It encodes CASSQDYNYEQYF.

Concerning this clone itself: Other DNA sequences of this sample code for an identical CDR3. The CDR3 DNA sequence: TGTGCCAGCAGCTTATCCCGGCGGGAGCAGTACTTC. This codes for CASSLSRREQYF. The rearrangement joins TRBV11-2 to TRBJ2-7; D unclear. V was shortened by 2 bases and J by 7 bases, with 9 bases between the two germline ends. The CDR3 consists of 12 residues. Germline-derived CDR1 and CDR2 are SGHAT and FQNNGV.